In this sample, the clone carrying this T cell receptor beta chain turned up a few times. Its antigen is not known. An end of the junction does not agree with germline; a read error may underlie this. To make TCR beta libraries, researchers used iRepertoire HTBI primers and Arm-PCR of CDR3 regions. MiXCR, run by TCRdb on the multiplex PCR reads, gives a single entry per CDR3 protein. The sample has roughly 510,000 distinct CDR3 sequences; about 16% are singletons. Time point here: newly diagnosed GD, antithyroid drugs for less than 3 months. PBMCs provided the RNA from which the TCR library was made. The CDR3 runs 13 residues. Per germline, CDR1 SGHTA and CDR2 FQGNSA. The sample is drawn from a study of regulatory T cells in long-lasting Graves disease. Broader study findings: Among samples with persistent disease, TRBV28, TRBJ1-2 and TRBJ2-5 were favored.

These data were likewise used in another study, on T cells in Graves' hyperthyroidism and ophthalmopathy. That paper notes: Researchers ran a first-round RT-PCR on the TCR CDR3 using the HTBI primer set. The blood repertoire included most of the expanded thyroid clonotypes above 0.001.

This TCR was sampled from a young man with Graves disease. The rearrangement uses TRBV7-2 and TRBJ1-1; D is uncertain. Sequencing was performed on peripheral blood mononuclear cells (PBMCs), taken at new diagnosis, from a patient treated with antithyroid drugs. The CDR3 region is CASSLASNTEASF. The CDR3 bases are TGTGCCAGCAGCTTGGCCTCGAACACTGAAGCTTCCTTT. Based on the CDR3 plus reference TRBV7-2 and TRBJ1-1, the full variable domain is GAGVSQSPSNKVTEKGKDVELRCDPISGHTALYWYRQSLGQGLEFLIYFQGNSAPDKSGLPSDRFSAERTGGSVSTLTIQRTQQEDSAVYLCASSLASNTEASFGQGTRLTVV.